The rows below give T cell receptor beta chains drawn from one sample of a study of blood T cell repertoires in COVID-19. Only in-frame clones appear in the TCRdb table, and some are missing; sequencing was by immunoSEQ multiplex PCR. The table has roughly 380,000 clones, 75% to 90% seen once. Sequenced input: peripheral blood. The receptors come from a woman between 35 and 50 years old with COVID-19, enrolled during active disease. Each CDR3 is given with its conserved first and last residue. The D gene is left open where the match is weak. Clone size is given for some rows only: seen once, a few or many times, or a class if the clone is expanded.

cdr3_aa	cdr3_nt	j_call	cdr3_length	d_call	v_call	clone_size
CASSQTGGETQYF	TGCGCCAGCAGCCAAACAGGGGGAGAGACCCAGTACTTC	TRBJ2-5	13	TRBD1	TRBV4-3	-
CAISDGGGRYGYTF	TGTGCCATCAGTGATGGGGGGGGGCGCTATGGCTACACCTTC	TRBJ1-2	14	-	TRBV10-3	-
CAWSVLKGGETQYF	TGTGCCTGGAGTGTACTGAAGGGGGGGGAGACCCAGTACTTC	TRBJ2-5	14	-	TRBV30	-
CASSQGTGNYNEQFF	TGCGCCAGCAGCCAAGGGACAGGGAACTACAATGAGCAGTTCTTC	TRBJ2-1	15	TRBD1	TRBV4-3	-
CSALILGTQYF	TGCAGTGCCCTGATCCTAGGGACCCAGTACTTC	TRBJ2-5	11	-	TRBV20-1	-
CASIPGGYNTEAFF	TGTGCCAGTATCCCTGGGGGGTACAACACTGAAGCTTTCTTT	TRBJ1-1	14	-	TRBV19	-
CASSDFSFAGGDQPQHF	TGTGCCAGCAGTGATTTTTCCTTCGCTGGAGGAGATCAGCCCCAGCATTTT	TRBJ1-5	17	-	TRBV2	-
CASSSNRDNQPQHF	TGTGCCAGCTCCTCTAACAGGGACAATCAGCCCCAGCATTTT	TRBJ1-5	14	-	TRBV18	-
CASRLTGGFYGYTF	TGTGCCAGCAGGCTGACAGGGGGCTTCTATGGCTACACCTTC	TRBJ1-2	14	TRBD1	TRBV28	-
CATRLEEGYTF	TGTGCCACCAGGCTGGAGGAGGGCTACACCTTC	TRBJ1-2	11	-	TRBV10-3	-
CASSKRQGHVKSNQPQHF	TGTGCCAGCAGTAAACGACAGGGACATGTGAAGAGCAATCAGCCCCAGCATTTT	TRBJ1-5	18	TRBD1	TRBV6-2/TRBV6-3	-
CASSFMTGDTGELFF	TGCGCCAGCAGCTTTATGACAGGAGACACCGGGGAGCTGTTTTTT	TRBJ2-2	15	-	TRBV5-1	-
CASSGTGGYTF	TGTGCCAGCAGTGGGACAGGTGGCTACACCTTC	TRBJ1-2	11	TRBD1	TRBV6-2/TRBV6-3	once
CASSDGSRGEAFF	TGTGCCAGCAGTGACGGATCTCGGGGTGAAGCTTTCTTT	TRBJ1-1	13	-	TRBV28	-
CASRTRGQNTEAFF	TGTGCCAGCAGAACCAGGGGCCAGAACACTGAAGCTTTCTTT	TRBJ1-1	14	-	TRBV3-1/TRBV3-2	-
CAWGQGSYQPQHF	TGTGCCTGGGGACAGGGGAGCTATCAGCCCCAGCATTTT	TRBJ1-5	13	TRBD1	TRBV30	-
CASSLSTGGGYGYTF	TGTGCCAGCAGCTTGAGCACAGGGGGAGGTTATGGCTACACCTTC	TRBJ1-2	15	TRBD1	TRBV7-2	-
CASRATGAAEAFF	TGTGCCAGCCGGGCGACAGGGGCGGCTGAAGCTTTCTTT	TRBJ1-1	13	TRBD1	TRBV25-1	-
CASSLSEADTQYF	TGTGCCAGCAGCTTAAGTGAGGCAGATACGCAGTATTTT	TRBJ2-3	13	-	TRBV7-3	-
CASSRTGGNEKLFF	TGTGCCAGCAGTAGGACAGGTGGTAATGAAAAACTGTTTTTT	TRBJ1-4	14	TRBD1	TRBV6-5	once